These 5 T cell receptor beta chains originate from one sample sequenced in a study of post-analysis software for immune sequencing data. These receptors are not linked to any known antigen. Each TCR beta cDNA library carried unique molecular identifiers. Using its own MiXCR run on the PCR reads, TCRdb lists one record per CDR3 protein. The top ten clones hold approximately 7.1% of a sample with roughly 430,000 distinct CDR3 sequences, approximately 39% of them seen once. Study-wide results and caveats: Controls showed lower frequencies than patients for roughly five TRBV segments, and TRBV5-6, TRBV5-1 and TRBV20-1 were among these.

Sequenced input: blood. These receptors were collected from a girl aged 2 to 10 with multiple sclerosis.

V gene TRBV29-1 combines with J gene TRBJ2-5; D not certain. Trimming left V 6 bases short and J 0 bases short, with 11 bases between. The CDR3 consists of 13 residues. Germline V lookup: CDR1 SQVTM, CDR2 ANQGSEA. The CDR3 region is CSVNGEYQETQYF. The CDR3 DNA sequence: TGCAGCGTCAACGGAGAGTACCAAGAGACCCAGTACTTC. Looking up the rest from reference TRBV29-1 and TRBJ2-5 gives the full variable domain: SAVISQKPSRDICQRGTSLTIQCQVDSQVTMMFWYRQQPGQSLTLIATANQGSEATYESGFVIDKFPISRPNLTFSTLTVSNMSPEDSSIYLCSVNGEYQETQYFGPGTRLLVL.

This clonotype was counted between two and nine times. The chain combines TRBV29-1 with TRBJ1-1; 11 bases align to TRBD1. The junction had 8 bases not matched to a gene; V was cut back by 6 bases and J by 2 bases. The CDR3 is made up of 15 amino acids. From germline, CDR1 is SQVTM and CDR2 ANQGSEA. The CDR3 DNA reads TGCAGCGTGAACCGGGACAGGGGGACTAACACTGAAGCTTTCTTT. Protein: CSVNRDRGTNTEAFF.

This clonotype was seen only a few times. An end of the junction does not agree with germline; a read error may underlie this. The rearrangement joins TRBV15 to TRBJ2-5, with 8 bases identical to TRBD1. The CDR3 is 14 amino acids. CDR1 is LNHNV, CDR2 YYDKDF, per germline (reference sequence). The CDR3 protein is CATSVSGQEETQYF. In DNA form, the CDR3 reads TGTGCCACCAGCGTGTCGGGACAGGAAGAGACCCAGTATTTC.

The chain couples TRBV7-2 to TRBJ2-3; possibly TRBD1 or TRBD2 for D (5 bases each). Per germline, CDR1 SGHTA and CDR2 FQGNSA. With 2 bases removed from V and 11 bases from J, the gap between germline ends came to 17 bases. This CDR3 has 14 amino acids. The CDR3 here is CASSLFSPTEGQYF. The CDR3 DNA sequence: TGTGCCAGCAGCTTATTCTCCCCGACAGAGGGGCAGTATTTT.

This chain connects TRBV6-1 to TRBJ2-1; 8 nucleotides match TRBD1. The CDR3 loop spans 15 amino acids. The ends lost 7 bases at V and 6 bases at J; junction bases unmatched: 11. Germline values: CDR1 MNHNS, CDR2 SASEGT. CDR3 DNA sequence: TGTGCCAGCAAAGACAGGGGTAAATTGGGCAATGAGCAGTTCTTC. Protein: CASKDRGKLGNEQFF.